One and the same sample provided the 27 T cell receptor beta chains below, sequenced in a study of cytomegalovirus exposure and HLA in healthy donors. Primers for the PCR totalled 60 Vbeta and 13 Jbeta. TCRdb keeps only in-frame clones here, not all; method: immunoSEQ multiplex PCR. The repertoire holds under 200,000 clones, with 70% to 90% as singletons. The sequenced sample consisted of PBMCs. The origin of the receptors is a man between 18 and 29 years old in good health and CMV-seropositive.

The rearrangement uses TRBV7-2 and TRBJ1-1; no definite D call. Germline V CDR1 and CDR2: SGHTA, FQGNSA. V lost 2 bases to trimming and J lost 0 bases, with 10 bases between them. This CDR3 is built from 15 residues. CDR3 nucleotides: TGTGCCAGCAGCTTACGGCGAGGGCTGAACACTGAAGCTTTCTTT. Translation gives CASSLRRGLNTEAFF.

This clone was observed once. No conserved phenylalanine or tryptophan ends this CDR3, so it is likely a read error. The chain joins TRBV5-4 to TRBJ2-7, with 7 bases matching TRBD1. This CDR3 spans 13 amino acids. The V and J ends lost 10 bases and 4 bases, in that order; junction bases with no gene match: 11. The germline CDR1 and CDR2 sequences are SGHNT and YYREEE (reference sequence). CDR3 protein: CAFFFRGKYEQYL. CDR3 DNA: TGTGCCTTCTTCTTCAGGGGGAAATACGAGCAGTACCTC.

V gene TRBV28 combines with J gene TRBJ2-3, with TRBD1 matching over 9 bases. This CDR3 is built from 14 residues. Unmatched junction bases numbered 4, after V lost 5 bases and J lost 4 bases. Germline V gene data show CDR1 as MDHEN and CDR2 as SYDVKM. CDR3 amino acids: CASSTGQGSDTQYF. The CDR3 DNA sequence: TGTGCCAGCAGTACGGGACAGGGCTCAGATACGCAGTATTTT. The full variable domain, its missing parts supplied by reference TRBV28 and TRBJ2-3, is DVKVTQSSRYLVKRTGEKVFLECVQDMDHENMFWYRQDPGLGLRLIYFSYDVKMKEKGDIPEGYSVSREKKERFSLILESASTNQTSMYLCASSTGQGSDTQYFGPGTRLTVL.

The chain recombines TRBV7-6 with TRBJ1-2; D is ambiguous. There are 15 residues in the CDR3. CDR1 and CDR2 (germline): SGHVS, FNYEAQ. The V and J ends lost 1 base and 0 bases respectively, with 9 bases between them. The CDR3 DNA is TGTGCCAGCAGCTTAGGCGGCAGCGCTAACTATGGCTACACCTTC. As protein: CASSLGGSANYGYTF.

V gene TRBV5-6 combines with J gene TRBJ2-1; perhaps TRBD2 as D (6 bases). The CDR3 is made up of 15 amino acids. Germline V gene sequence: CDR1 SGHDT, CDR2 YYEEEE. The ends were cut back, 2 bases at V and 0 bases at J, with 9 bases in the middle. The CDR3 DNA reads as TGTGCCAGCAGCTTCCGGGGGAGCTCCTACAATGAGCAGTTCTTC. Amino acid sequence: CASSFRGSSYNEQFF.

CDR3 sequence: CASSPGQGRFGSGNTIYF. CDR3 coding DNA: TGTGCCAGCAGCCCCGGACAGGGAAGGTTCGGGTCTGGAAACACCATATATTTT. This chain joins TRBV11-2 and TRBJ1-3; 8 bases line up with TRBD1. J lost 1 base, V lost 5 bases, and 13 bases had no gene match. From germline, CDR1 is SGHAT and CDR2 FQNNGV. This CDR3 is built from 18 residues.

The rearrangement joins TRBV5-1 to TRBJ1-1; the D is unclear. CDR3 size: 13 residues. V was cut by 5 bases and J by 10 bases, with 18 bases left in between. Germline V gives CDR1 SGHRS, CDR2 YFSETQ. The CDR3 region is CASSWAIGQGAFF. Here the CDR3 DNA reads TGCGCCAGCAGTTGGGCGATAGGCCAAGGAGCTTTCTTT.

A remark on this clone: At one end the junction does not follow the germline gene, possibly because of a read error. This chain joins TRBV4-1 and TRBJ2-7, with TRBD1 matching over 7 bases. This CDR3 spans 13 amino acids. The germline V gene encodes CDR1 MGHRA and CDR2 YSYEKL. CDR3 protein: CASSQDMGQIPCF. The CDR3 DNA follows: TGCGCCAGCAGCCAAGATATGGGACAGATCCCGTGCTTC.

The rearrangement links TRBV5-1 to TRBJ2-5; 7 nucleotides line up with TRBD1. V was pared by 0 bases and J by 5 bases, with 4 bases of the junction left unmatched. The CDR3 length is 14 residues. Looked up from germline, CDR1 is SGHRS and CDR2 is YFSETQ. CDR3 bases: TGCGCCAGCAGCTTGGCGACAGGGCCGGAGACCCAGTACTTC. Amino acids: CASSLATGPETQYF.

The J gene is TRBJ1-1, the V gene TRBV15; 12 bases fit TRBD1. CDR1 and CDR2 from the germline V gene are LNHNV and YYDKDF (reference sequence). V lost 1 base to trimming and J lost 6 bases; unmatched junction nucleotides: 6. The CDR3 extends over 16 amino acids. In DNA, the CDR3 is TGTGCCACCAGCAGAGGAGGGACAGGGGGCTTTGCTGAAGCTTTCTTT. It specifies CATSRGGTGGFAEAFF.

This sequence joins TRBV7-8 and TRBJ2-1; TRBD1 is a possible D gene (6 bases). CDR1 is SGHVS, CDR2 FQNEAQ, per germline. The V end was cut by 5 bases, the J end by 10 bases, with 24 bases between. The CDR3 sequence is 16 residues long. CDR3 bases: TGTGCCAGCAGCGCGGGTAGGGCAGGGGCCCGTGGAGAGCAGTTCTTC. Amino acid sequence: CASSAGRAGARGEQFF.

V and J are TRBV27 and TRBJ2-2; the match to TRBD2 covers 8 bases. This CDR3 region has 16 residues. The J segment lost 5 bases and the V segment lost 7 bases, leaving 12 bases of the junction unmatched. The germline CDR1 and CDR2 sequences are MNHEY and SMNVEV (reference sequence). CDR3 DNA: TGTGCCAGCATATCACCCGGGGGGGCCGAGACCGGGGAGCTGTTTTTT. Translating gives CASISPGGAETGELFF.

The chain's CDR3 is CASSLQGGNEKLFF. The CDR3 region has the DNA TGTGCCAGCAGCCTACAGGGTGGTAATGAAAAACTGTTTTTT. This chain connects TRBV27 to TRBJ1-4; tentative D call: TRBD1 (6 bases). Germline loops: CDR1 MNHEY, CDR2 SMNVEV (reference sequence). This CDR3 has 14 amino acids. The germline V and J ends were trimmed by 6 bases and 4 bases, with 12 bases remaining between them. The full variable domain, in which reference TRBV27 and TRBJ1-4 provide the parts outside the CDR3, is EAQVTQNPRYLITVTGKKLTVTCSQNMNHEYMSWYRQDPGLGLRQIYYSMNVEVTDKGDVPEGYKVSRKEKRNFPLILESPSPNQTSLYFCASSLQGGNEKLFFGSGTQLSVL.

The chain links TRBV11-2 to TRBJ1-3, with 8 bases fitting TRBD1. Germline CDR1 and CDR2: SGHAT and FQNNGV. With V trimmed by 5 bases and J by 0 bases, 3 bases remained unmatched. The CDR3 runs 15 residues. CDR3 coding DNA: TGTGCCAGCAGCACGACAGGGGACTCTGGAAACACCATATATTTT. It translates to CASSTTGDSGNTIYF. Complete variable domain (other parts from reference TRBV11-2 and TRBJ1-3): EAGVAQSPRYKIIEKRQSVAFWCNPISGHATLYWYQQILGQGPKLLIQFQNNGVVDDSQLPKDRFSAERLKGVDSTLKIQPAKLEDSAVYLCASSTTGDSGNTIYFGEGSWLTVV.

The rearrangement joins TRBV6-5 to TRBJ1-1, with D perhaps matching TRBD1 (6 bases). Germline V CDR1 and CDR2: MNHEY, SVGAGI. The length of the CDR3 is 16 residues. V was pared by 2 bases and J by 1 base, with 14 bases between. Written as DNA, the CDR3 is TGTGCCAGCAGTTACGCAGGGGTGACTGGGAACACTGAAGCTTTCTTT. This encodes CASSYAGVTGNTEAFF.

The gene calls are TRBV7-7 and TRBJ2-5; possible D gene TRBD1, 7 bases. The CDR3 length is 16 residues. The V gene's germline CDR1 is SSHAT and CDR2 FNYEAQ (reference sequence). The germline V and J ends were trimmed by 1 base and 5 bases, with 17 bases remaining between them. CDR3 residues: CASSLGAAGGKETQYF. Written as DNA, the CDR3 is TGTGCCAGCAGCTTAGGGGCTGCAGGGGGGAAGGAGACCCAGTACTTC. The full variable domain, its missing parts supplied by reference TRBV7-7 and TRBJ2-5, is GAGVSQSPRYKVTKRGQDVTLRCDPISSHATLYWYQQALGQGPEFLTYFNYEAQPDKSGLPSDRFSAERPEGSISTLTIQRTEQRDSAMYRCASSLGAAGGKETQYFGPGTRLLVL.

V and J are TRBV29-1 and TRBJ2-3, with 9 bases matching TRBD1. CDR1 is SQVTM and CDR2 is ANQGSEA in the germline V gene. This CDR3 is built from 16 residues. Germline trimming cut 6 bases from V and 0 bases from J; bases unmatched to any gene: 10. The CDR3 protein is CSVTGTGRVSTDTQYF. The CDR3 region has the DNA TGCAGCGTGACCGGGACAGGGAGGGTGAGCACAGATACGCAGTATTTT.

The V call is TRBV4-2, the J call TRBJ2-1; 7 nucleotides match TRBD1. CDR3 length: 15 residues. Germline values: CDR1 LGHNA, CDR2 YNFKEQ. The V and J ends lost 0 bases and 5 bases, in that order; junction bases with no gene match: 4. CDR3 nucleotides: TGTGCCAGCAGCCAAGAAGGGGGCATCAACAATGAGCAGTTCTTC. Residues: CASSQEGGINNEQFF.

The DNA for the CDR3 is TGCAGCGTTGGGGGGGGGCTGGAAGATACGCAGTATTTT. It translates to CSVGGGLEDTQYF. This chain connects TRBV29-1 to TRBJ2-3; D possibly corresponds to TRBD2 (7 bases). Looked up from germline, CDR1 is SQVTM and CDR2 is ANQGSEA. V was cut by 4 bases and J by 5 bases, with 13 bases left in between. The CDR3 spans 13 residues.

This clone showed up just once. The junction and the germline gene differ at one end; a read error may be behind it. The J gene is TRBJ2-7, the V gene TRBV6-5; 7 bases are a match to TRBD2. The CDR3 runs to 14 residues. Germline assignment: CDR1 MNHEY and CDR2 SVGAGI. The CDR3 region has the DNA TGTGCCGGCAGCACGGGGGGTAAGCCCTACGAGCAGTACTTC. This encodes CAGSTGGKPYEQYF.

The V gene is TRBV6-1, the J gene TRBJ1-1, with D tentatively TRBD1 (5 bases). CDR3 length equals 15 residues. Trimming took 6 bases from V and 3 from J, leaving 17 bases between them. Germline V gene data show CDR1 as MNHNS and CDR2 as SASEGT. Here the CDR3 reads CASRSFAGPDTEAFF. The CDR3 bases are TGTGCCAGCAGATCTTTTGCAGGGCCAGACACTGAAGCTTTCTTT.

As regards this clone: One end of the junction fails to match germline, which may point to a read error. V gene TRBV2 combines with J gene TRBJ2-7; TRBD2 is a possible D gene (6 bases). CDR3 length: 14 residues. The germline V gene has CDR1 SNHLY and CDR2 FYNNEI. CDR3 bases: TGTGCCAGAAAAATGGGGGACTCCTCCGACGAGCAGTACTTC. Protein product: CARKMGDSSDEQYF. Filled out from reference TRBV2 and TRBJ2-7, the complete variable domain reads EPEVTQTPSHQVTQMGQEVILRCVPISNHLYFYWYRQILGQKVEFLVSFYNNEISEKSEIFDDQFSVERPDGSNFTLKIRSTKLEDSAMYFCARKMGDSSDEQYFGPGTRLTVT.

The chain combines TRBV9 with TRBJ2-3; D uncertain. This CDR3 contains 16 residues. The ends were cut back, 4 bases at V and 0 bases at J, with 15 bases in the middle. Germline CDR1 SGDLS, CDR2 YYNGEE. The CDR3 region is CASSPSGSTSTDTQYF. The CDR3 DNA reads TGTGCCAGCAGCCCTTCCGGTTCTACTAGCACAGATACGCAGTATTTT.

V gene TRBV2 combines with J gene TRBJ2-7; tentative D call: TRBD1 (5 bases). Germline assignment: CDR1 SNHLY and CDR2 FYNNEI. V was shortened by 8 bases and J by 0 bases, with 17 bases between the two germline ends. The CDR3 has 15 residues. The CDR3 DNA is TGTGCCAGCCGAACGGTACAGGCGAGCTCCTACGAGCAGTACTTC. This encodes CASRTVQASSYEQYF. Using reference TRBV2 and TRBJ2-7 for the parts outside the CDR3, the full variable domain is EPEVTQTPSHQVTQMGQEVILRCVPISNHLYFYWYRQILGQKVEFLVSFYNNEISEKSEIFDDQFSVERPDGSNFTLKIRSTKLEDSAMYFCASRTVQASSYEQYFGPGTRLTVT.

The J gene is TRBJ2-5, the V gene TRBV29-1, with TRBD2 as a possible D gene (5 bases). Germline V gene sequence: CDR1 SQVTM, CDR2 ANQGSEA. V was trimmed by 7 bases and J by 2 bases, leaving 11 bases between them. This CDR3 region has 12 residues. CDR3 nucleotide sequence: TGCAGCGCCGGGATGGTACAAGAGACCCAGTACTTC. The encoded protein is CSAGMVQETQYF.

The chain links TRBV19 to TRBJ1-1, with TRBD1 matching 8 bases. The CDR3 consists of 13 residues. Germline CDR1 LNHDA, CDR2 SQIVND (reference sequence). With V trimmed by 5 bases and J by 10 bases, 9 bases remained unmatched. CDR3: CASSLRQGPRAFF. The CDR3 bases are TGTGCCAGTAGTCTCCGACAGGGGCCGAGAGCTTTCTTT.

This clone showed up just a few times. The J gene is TRBJ2-7, the V gene TRBV6-6, with 9 bases fitting TRBD2. CDR1 is MNHNY, CDR2 SVGAGI, per germline (reference sequence). CDR3 length: 14 residues. The junction had 4 bases not matched to a gene; V was cut back by 5 bases and J by 2 bases. The CDR3 DNA sequence: TGTGCCAGCAGTACCAGCGGGGGGCCCTACGAGCAGTACTTC. Translation: CASSTSGGPYEQYF.